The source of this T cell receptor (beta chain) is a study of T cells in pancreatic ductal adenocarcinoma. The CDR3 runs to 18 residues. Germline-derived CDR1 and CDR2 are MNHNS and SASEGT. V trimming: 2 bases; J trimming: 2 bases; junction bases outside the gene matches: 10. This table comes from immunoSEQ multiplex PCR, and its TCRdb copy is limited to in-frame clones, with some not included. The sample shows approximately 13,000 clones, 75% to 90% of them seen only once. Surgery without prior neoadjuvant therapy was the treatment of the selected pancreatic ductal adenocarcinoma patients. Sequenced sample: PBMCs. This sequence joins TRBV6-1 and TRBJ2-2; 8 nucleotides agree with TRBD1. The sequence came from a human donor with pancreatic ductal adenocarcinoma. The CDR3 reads CASSEPIPGGLNTGELFF. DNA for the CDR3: TGTGCCAGCAGTGAACCTATACCAGGGGGCTTAAACACCGGGGAGCTGTTTTTT.